Below, 5 T cell receptor beta chains from the same sample are listed, as sequenced in a study of cytomegalovirus exposure and HLA in healthy donors. It was with 60 Vbeta and 13 Jbeta primers that the PCR ran. Some clones are missing from TCRdb's copy, which holds only in-frame ones; the method was immunoSEQ multiplex PCR. The sample lists roughly 100,000 clones; about 67% were seen once. The sequenced material came from PBMCs. Source of these receptors: a woman aged 18-29 years in good health and CMV-seropositive.

There are a few counts of this clone. This chain uses TRBV11-1 with TRBJ2-7, with TRBD2 matching 11 bases. Per the germline V gene, CDR1 is SGHAT and CDR2 is FQDESV (reference sequence). This CDR3 comprises 14 residues. V lost 5 bases to trimming and J lost 4 bases; unmatched junction nucleotides: 4. The CDR3 sequence is CASSDSGGAYEQYF. The DNA for the CDR3 is TGTGCCAGCAGCGATAGCGGGGGGGCTTACGAGCAGTACTTC.

The chain uses TRBV5-1 and TRBJ1-3; D is unclear. The V gene lost 0 bases and the J gene lost 1 base, with 11 bases spanning the gap. Germline V CDR1 and CDR2: SGHRS, YFSETQ. CDR3 length: 16 residues. The CDR3 sequence is CASSLGSGTSGNTIYF. In DNA, the CDR3 is TGCGCCAGCAGCTTGGGTAGCGGTACGTCTGGAAACACCATATATTTT.

The chain uses TRBV5-1 and TRBJ2-7; TRBD2 agrees at 11 bases. Germline V gene data show CDR1 as SGHRS and CDR2 as YFSETQ. The CDR3 extends over 16 amino acids. With 1 base clipped from V and 4 bases from J, the junction kept 7 bases outside the gene matches. The CDR3 loop reads CASSLLGLAGGYEQYF. The CDR3 bases are TGCGCCAGCAGCTTGTTGGGGCTAGCGGGAGGATACGAGCAGTACTTC.

The V gene is TRBV9, the J gene TRBJ2-3; weak D call: TRBD1 (5 bases). V was pared by 0 bases and J by 4 bases, with 15 bases between. The CDR3 sequence is 16 residues long. Germline V lookup: CDR1 SGDLS, CDR2 YYNGEE. The CDR3 spells CASSVEAGHSADTQYF. The DNA of the CDR3 is TGTGCCAGCAGCGTAGAGGCAGGGCACTCCGCAGATACGCAGTATTTT.

The chain joins TRBV2 to TRBJ2-1; 11 bases are a match to TRBD2. CDR1 and CDR2 from the germline V gene are SNHLY and FYNNEI. This CDR3 has 15 amino acids. J gave up 4 bases and V 5 bases, and 4 bases lay outside the gene matches. The CDR3 sequence is CASSPGLADYNEQFF. CDR3 bases: TGTGCCAGCAGTCCGGGACTAGCGGATTACAATGAGCAGTTCTTC.